These 30 T cell receptor beta chains share one sample of origin, sequenced in a study of CD8 T cells in Susac syndrome. Roughly 0.45 to 1 ug RNA was reverse transcribed with random hexamers. One entry per CDR3 protein results from TCRdb running MiXCR on the immunoSEQ multiplex PCR reads. The sample comprises some 450,000 distinct CDR3 sequences, 85% to 90% of which are singletons, and roughly 0.11% rests with the top ten. Sequencing used CD8+ T cells from PBMCs. The receptors were gathered from a human donor with multiple sclerosis.

This chain uses TRBV12-3 or TRBV12-4 with TRBJ1-5, with 7 bases aligning to TRBD1. The CDR3 consists of 13 residues. V was pared by 8 bases and J by 5 bases, with 6 bases of the junction left unmatched. This chain's CDR3 is CASGLTGYQPQHF. In DNA form, the CDR3 reads TGTGCCAGCGGCCTGACAGGGTATCAGCCCCAGCATTTT.

This sequence joins TRBV2 and TRBJ1-5; 7 positions match TRBD1. With V trimmed by 0 bases and J by 2 bases, 4 bases remained unmatched. The CDR3 is made up of 16 amino acids. CDR1 is SNHLY and CDR2 is FYNNEI in the germline V gene. The CDR3: CASSEALGTGNQPQHF. The CDR3 bases are TGTGCCAGCAGTGAAGCGCTAGGGACAGGCAATCAGCCCCAGCATTTT. Together with reference TRBV2 and TRBJ1-5, the CDR3 gives the full variable domain: EPEVTQTPSHQVTQMGQEVILRCVPISNHLYFYWYRQILGQKVEFLVSFYNNEISEKSEIFDDQFSVERPDGSNFTLKIRSTKLEDSAMYFCASSEALGTGNQPQHFGDGTRLSIL.

The gene calls are TRBV19 and TRBJ1-5; D may be TRBD1 (6 bases). CDR3 length: 15 amino acids. Looked up from germline, CDR1 is LNHDA and CDR2 is SQIVND (reference sequence). V lost 2 bases and J lost 0, with 8 bases in between. CDR3 bases: TGTGCCAGTAGTATATACAGGGCTAGCAATCAGCCCCAGCATTTT. Protein sequence: CASSIYRASNQPQHF. The whole variable domain, remainder taken from reference TRBV19 and TRBJ1-5, is DGGITQSPKYLFRKEGQNVTLSCEQNLNHDAMYWYRQDPGQGLRLIYYSQIVNDFQKGDIAEGYSVSREKKESFPLTVTSAQKNPTAFYLCASSIYRASNQPQHFGDGTRLSIL.

The chain combines TRBV2 with TRBJ1-4; D is unclear. The CDR3 covers 15 residues. Trimming took 8 bases from V and 1 from J, leaving 14 bases between them. Germline V gene data show CDR1 as SNHLY and CDR2 as FYNNEI. Written as DNA, the CDR3 is TGTGCCAGCTCCACGACCAAGGGAACTAATGAAAAACTGTTTTTT. Translated: CASSTTKGTNEKLFF.

This clonotype was counted once. The chain recombines TRBV7-9 with TRBJ2-5, with TRBD2 matching over 12 bases. This CDR3 spans 17 amino acids. The V and J ends lost 3 bases and 1 base, in that order; junction bases with no gene match: 6. Germline V gene sequence: CDR1 SEHNR, CDR2 FQNEAQ (reference sequence). The CDR3 sequence is CASSLMPGLAGQETQYF. CDR3 sequence (DNA): TGTGCCAGCAGCTTGATGCCGGGACTAGCGGGCCAAGAGACCCAGTACTTC.

The chain is built from TRBV5-1 and TRBJ2-7, with 10 bases lining up with TRBD2. J was trimmed by 4 bases and V by 5 bases; bases with no gene match: 6. The CDR3 loop spans 14 amino acids. In germline, CDR1 is SGHRS, CDR2 YFSETQ. The CDR3 protein is CASRLAGELYEQYF. For the CDR3, the DNA is TGCGCCAGCAGGCTAGCGGGGGAACTTTACGAGCAGTACTTC.

V usage is TRBV29-1 and J usage is TRBJ2-5; perhaps TRBD1 as D (5 bases). The germline V and J ends were trimmed by 1 base and 4 bases, with 10 bases remaining between them. From germline, CDR1 is SQVTM and CDR2 ANQGSEA. This CDR3 comprises 13 residues. The CDR3 loop reads CSVEGQGSETQYF. In nucleotides, the CDR3 is TGCAGCGTTGAAGGTCAGGGTTCAGAGACCCAGTACTTC. The entire variable domain, with the rest obtained from reference TRBV29-1 and TRBJ2-5, is as follows: SAVISQKPSRDICQRGTSLTIQCQVDSQVTMMFWYRQQPGQSLTLIATANQGSEATYESGFVIDKFPISRPNLTFSTLTVSNMSPEDSSIYLCSVEGQGSETQYFGPGTRLLVL.

The rearrangement links TRBV7-8 to TRBJ2-5; 10 bases line up with TRBD2. The germline V gene encodes CDR1 SGHVS and CDR2 FQNEAQ. CDR3 size: 14 residues. V was clipped by 8 bases and J by 1 base; unmatched bases: 4. The DNA of the CDR3 is TGTGCCAGCGTAGCGGGGGGAAGCCAAGAGACCCAGTACTTC. This sequence encodes CASVAGGSQETQYF.

About this clonotype: A read error may produce the germline difference seen at one junction end. The V gene is TRBV4-2, the J gene TRBJ2-1; 9 nucleotides match TRBD2. The germline CDR1 and CDR2 sequences are LGHNA and YNFKEQ. The CDR3 spans 17 residues. Here the CDR3 reads CAGSSLSGGSGSNEQFF. The CDR3 region has the DNA TGTGCCGGCAGCTCGCTCAGCGGGGGGAGCGGCTCCAATGAGCAGTTCTTC.

The V call is TRBV5-1, the J call TRBJ1-3; D gene unclear. The germline gives CDR1 SGHRS, CDR2 YFSETQ. Trimming shortened V by 0 bases and J by 2 bases, and 3 bases separated the two germline ends. This CDR3 region has 13 residues. CDR3 nucleotide sequence: TGCGCCAGCAGCTTGGGGGCTGGAAACACCATATATTTT. As protein: CASSLGAGNTIYF.

The rearrangement joins TRBV20-1 to TRBJ2-1, with D unclear. V shed 3 bases and J shed 4 bases, with 10 bases lying between them. CDR1 and CDR2 (germline): DFQATT, SNEGSKA (reference sequence). This CDR3 is 13 amino acids long. CDR3: CSARAIGYNEQFF. The CDR3 DNA reads TGCAGTGCTAGGGCCATAGGGTACAATGAGCAGTTCTTC.

The chain joins TRBV5-4 to TRBJ2-2; D is ambiguous. This CDR3 contains 12 residues. The germline V gene has CDR1 SGHNT and CDR2 YYREEE (reference sequence). Trimming stripped 10 bases from V and 5 bases from J, with 12 bases between. CDR3 amino acids: CAGMSVTGELFF. CDR3 bases: TGTGCCGGTATGAGCGTTACCGGGGAGCTGTTTTTT.

This CDR3 is CASSEGQIYGYTF. The CDR3 coding sequence is TGTGCCAGCAGTGAGGGACAGATTTATGGCTACACCTTC. The chain recombines TRBV25-1 with TRBJ1-2; 7 bases fit TRBD1. The germline V gene has CDR1 MGHDK and CDR2 SYGVNS. CDR3 length: 13 residues. V lost 3 bases, J lost 5 bases, and 3 bases stayed unmatched.

The DNA for the CDR3 is TGCAGCGTTGCCGGGACAGGGTTCGACAATGAGCAGTTCTTC. Protein: CSVAGTGFDNEQFF. V usage is TRBV29-1 and J usage is TRBJ2-1; 9 positions match TRBD1. This CDR3 is built from 14 residues. Unmatched junction bases numbered 6, after V lost 4 bases and J lost 5 bases. Germline V CDR1 and CDR2: SQVTM, ANQGSEA.

The rearrangement links TRBV27 to TRBJ2-4, with no clear D. This CDR3 is built from 16 residues. The ends were cut back, 6 bases at V and 3 bases at J, with 18 bases in the middle. From germline, CDR1 is MNHEY and CDR2 SMNVEV (reference sequence). The CDR3 loop reads CASSPAVLGVKNIQYF. The CDR3 DNA is TGTGCCAGCAGCCCCGCCGTACTCGGCGTCAAAAACATTCAGTACTTC.

J is TRBJ2-1 and V is TRBV27, with D uncertain. The CDR3 sequence is 15 residues long. V was pared by 3 bases and J by 1 base, with 10 bases between. Germline V gene sequence: CDR1 MNHEY, CDR2 SMNVEV (reference sequence). CDR3 sequence: CASSFDNGSYNEQFF. The DNA for the CDR3 is TGTGCCAGCAGTTTCGACAACGGTTCCTACAATGAGCAGTTCTTC.

This rearrangement joins TRBV6-5 to TRBJ1-2; D uncertain. The CDR3 loop spans 14 amino acids. V was shortened by 0 bases and J by 10 bases, with 15 bases between the two germline ends. Germline V gives CDR1 MNHEY, CDR2 SVGAGI. DNA of the CDR3: TGTGCCAGCAGTTACTCGTTGTCCACGGAAATCTACACCTTC. It is translated as CASSYSLSTEIYTF.

The V call is TRBV29-1, the J call TRBJ2-3, with D unresolved. The CDR3 has 15 residues. Germline V gene sequence: CDR1 SQVTM, CDR2 ANQGSEA. Deletions cut 5 bases from V and 2 bases from J, with 17 bases between. DNA of the CDR3: TGCAGCGTTTGGGGTTCAGGAACCTTCACAGATACGCAGTATTTT. Protein sequence: CSVWGSGTFTDTQYF.

V gene TRBV7-3 combines with J gene TRBJ2-6; D remains unclear. This CDR3 has 13 residues. With 0 bases removed from V and 3 bases from J, the gap between germline ends came to 0 bases. In germline, CDR1 is SGHTA, CDR2 FQGTGA. CDR3 sequence reads: CASSLTGANVLTF. For the CDR3, the DNA is TGTGCCAGCAGCTTAACTGGGGCCAACGTCCTGACTTTC.

This chain joins TRBV4-1 and TRBJ1-5, with D maybe TRBD1 (6 bases). Trimming removed 1 base at V and 6 bases at J, with 13 bases between. The CDR3 runs 15 residues. Germline CDR1 is MGHRA and CDR2 is YSYEKL. The CDR3 reads CASSQGGRDLQPQHF. The CDR3 DNA reads as TGCGCCAGCAGCCAAGGGGGGCGCGATCTTCAGCCCCAGCATTTT.

This chain links TRBV27 with TRBJ2-7, with TRBD2 matching over 9 bases. Germline V CDR1 and CDR2: MNHEY, SMNVEV (reference sequence). With V trimmed by 3 bases and J by 2 bases, 5 bases remained unmatched. The CDR3 sequence is 15 residues long. CDR3 protein: CASSFLAGRTYEQYF. DNA of the CDR3: TGTGCCAGCAGTTTCCTAGCGGGGAGGACCTACGAGCAGTACTTC.

The V and J genes are TRBV10-2 and TRBJ2-1; D may be TRBD1 or TRBD2 (5 bases each). The CDR3 has 13 amino acids. V lost 3 bases, J lost 15 bases, and 18 bases lay in between. The germline V gene has CDR1 WSHSY and CDR2 SAAADI. The CDR3 nucleotides read TGCGCCAGCAGTGAATTCGACACCGGGGCGGGGTTCTTC. Its translation is CASSEFDTGAGFF.

CDR3 sequence: CASTPLDLSPETQYF. In DNA, the CDR3 is TGTGCCAGCACCCCCTTAGATCTCAGTCCGGAGACCCAGTACTTC. This chain connects TRBV7-6 to TRBJ2-5; D unresolved. V dropped 7 bases and J dropped 5 bases, with 20 bases sitting between them. The CDR3 covers 15 residues. The germline CDR1 and CDR2 sequences are SGHVS and FNYEAQ.

The rearrangement links TRBV20-1 to TRBJ1-1; TRBD1 aligns across 8 bases. This CDR3 spans 13 amino acids. J was trimmed by 3 bases and V by 6 bases; bases with no gene match: 6. Germline V CDR1 and CDR2: DFQATT, SNEGSKA (reference sequence). CDR3 protein: CSAQGETHTEAFF. The CDR3 DNA reads TGCAGTGCACAGGGGGAGACCCACACTGAAGCTTTCTTT.

This clonotype has only a few counts. The chain couples TRBV27 to TRBJ2-7; D gene unclear. CDR1 and CDR2 (germline): MNHEY, SMNVEV (reference sequence). Trimming took 5 bases from V and 7 from J, leaving 12 bases between them. The CDR3 length is 12 residues. The CDR3 region has the DNA TGTGCCAGCAGTCCCTCTGGTCAGGAGCAGTACTTC. Translating gives CASSPSGQEQYF.

The gene calls are TRBV20-1 and TRBJ2-7, with 7 bases matching TRBD2. Germline V CDR1 and CDR2: DFQATT, SNEGSKA (reference sequence). The CDR3 is 13 amino acids. V lost 5 bases to trimming and J lost 4 bases; unmatched junction nucleotides: 8. As DNA, the CDR3 is TGCAGTGCTGCCGGGACTACCCCATACGAGCAGTACTTC. Protein product: CSAAGTTPYEQYF.

This clonotype was counted a few times. This CDR3 is CSARATTGSAEAFF. The CDR3 bases are TGCAGTGCTAGAGCCACAACAGGGAGCGCTGAAGCTTTCTTT. The rearrangement joins TRBV20-1 to TRBJ1-1; tentatively, D is TRBD1 (6 bases). The CDR3 length is 14 residues. V lost 1 base to trimming and J lost 6 bases, with 15 bases between them. The germline gives CDR1 DFQATT, CDR2 SNEGSKA (reference sequence).

V gene TRBV10-3 combines with J gene TRBJ2-3; D gene ambiguous. This CDR3 has 15 residues. CDR1 and CDR2 from the germline V gene are ENHRY and SYGVKD. V dropped 8 bases and J dropped 0 bases, with 15 bases sitting between them. The CDR3 DNA follows: TGTGCCATCGATTCGGGCTCCCATAGCACAGATACGCAGTATTTT. Translated: CAIDSGSHSTDTQYF.

V and J are TRBV4-1 and TRBJ2-7, with D perhaps matching TRBD1 or TRBD2 (5 bases each). This CDR3 spans 15 amino acids. Germline lookup yields CDR1 MGHRA and CDR2 YSYEKL. Trimming removed 1 base at V and 5 bases at J, with 15 bases between. CDR3 bases: TGCGCCAGCAGCCAAGGACAGCTACTAGAAAACGAGCAGTACTTC. It encodes CASSQGQLLENEQYF.

This chain connects TRBV7-2 to TRBJ2-1; TRBD2 is a possible D gene (6 bases). Trimming took off 6 bases at V and 5 bases at J, with 17 bases between the two ends. The germline V gene has CDR1 SGHTA and CDR2 FQGNSA. This CDR3 spans 15 amino acids. The CDR3 sequence is CASRKKGLPHNEQFF. CDR3 nucleotides: TGTGCCAGCAGGAAAAAGGGACTTCCTCACAATGAGCAGTTCTTC.